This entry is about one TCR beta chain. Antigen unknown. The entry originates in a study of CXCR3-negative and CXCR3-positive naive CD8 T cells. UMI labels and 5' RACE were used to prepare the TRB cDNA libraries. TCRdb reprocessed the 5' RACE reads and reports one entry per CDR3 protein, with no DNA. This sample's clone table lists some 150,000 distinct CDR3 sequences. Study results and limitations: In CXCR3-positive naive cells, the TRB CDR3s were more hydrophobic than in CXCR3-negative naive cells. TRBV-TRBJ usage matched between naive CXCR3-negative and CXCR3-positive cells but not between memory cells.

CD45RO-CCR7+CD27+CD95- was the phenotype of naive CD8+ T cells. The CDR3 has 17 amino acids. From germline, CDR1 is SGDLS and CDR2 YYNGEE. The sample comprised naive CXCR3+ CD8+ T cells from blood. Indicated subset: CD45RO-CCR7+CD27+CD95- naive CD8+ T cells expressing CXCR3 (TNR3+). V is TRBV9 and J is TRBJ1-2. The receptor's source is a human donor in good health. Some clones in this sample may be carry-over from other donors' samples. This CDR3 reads CASNQDRTSPLNYGYTF.